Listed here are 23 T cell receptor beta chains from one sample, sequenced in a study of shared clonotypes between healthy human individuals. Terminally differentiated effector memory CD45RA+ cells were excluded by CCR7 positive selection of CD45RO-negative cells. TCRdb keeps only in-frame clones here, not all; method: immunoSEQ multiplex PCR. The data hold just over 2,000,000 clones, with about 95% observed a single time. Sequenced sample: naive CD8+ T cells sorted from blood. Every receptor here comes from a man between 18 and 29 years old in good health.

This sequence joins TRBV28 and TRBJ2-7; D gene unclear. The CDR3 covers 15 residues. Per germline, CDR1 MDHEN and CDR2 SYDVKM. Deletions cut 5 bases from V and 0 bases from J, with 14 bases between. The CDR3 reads CASSLTRWPSYEQYF. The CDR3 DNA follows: TGTGCCAGCAGTCTGACCCGTTGGCCCTCCTACGAGCAGTACTTC.

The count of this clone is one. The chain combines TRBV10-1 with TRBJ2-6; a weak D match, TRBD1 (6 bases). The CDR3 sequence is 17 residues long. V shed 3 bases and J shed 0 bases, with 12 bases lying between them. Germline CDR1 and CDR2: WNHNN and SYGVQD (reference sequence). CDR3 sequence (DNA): TGCGCCAGCAGTGAAGGGACACTCGCCTCTGGGGCCAACGTCCTGACTTTC. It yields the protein CASSEGTLASGANVLTF.

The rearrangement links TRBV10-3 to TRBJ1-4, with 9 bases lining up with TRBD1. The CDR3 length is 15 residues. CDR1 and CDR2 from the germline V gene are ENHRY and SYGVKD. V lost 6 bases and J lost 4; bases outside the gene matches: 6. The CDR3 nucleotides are TGTGCCATCAGGCCCGGGACAGGGAATAATGAAAAACTGTTTTTT. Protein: CAIRPGTGNNEKLFF.

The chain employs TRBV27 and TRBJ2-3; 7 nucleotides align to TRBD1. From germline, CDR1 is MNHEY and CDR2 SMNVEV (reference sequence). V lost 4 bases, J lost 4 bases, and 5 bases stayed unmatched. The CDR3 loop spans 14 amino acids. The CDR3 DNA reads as TGTGCCAGCAGTTACAGGGGTGGCGCAGATACGCAGTATTTT. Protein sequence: CASSYRGGADTQYF.

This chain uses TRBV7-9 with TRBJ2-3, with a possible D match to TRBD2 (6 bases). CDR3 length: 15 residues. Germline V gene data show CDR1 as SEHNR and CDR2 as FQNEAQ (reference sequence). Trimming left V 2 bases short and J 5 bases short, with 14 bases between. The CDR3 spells CASSLQTGGKDTQYF. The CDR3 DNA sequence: TGTGCCAGCAGCTTACAGACCGGGGGAAAAGATACGCAGTATTTT.

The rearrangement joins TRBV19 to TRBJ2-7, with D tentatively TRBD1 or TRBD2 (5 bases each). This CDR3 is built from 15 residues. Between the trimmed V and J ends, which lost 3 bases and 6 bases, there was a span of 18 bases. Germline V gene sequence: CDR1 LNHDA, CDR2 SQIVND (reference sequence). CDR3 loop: CASSIGEWGSSEQYF. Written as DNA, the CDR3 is TGTGCCAGTAGTATTGGAGAATGGGGGAGCTCCGAGCAGTACTTC.

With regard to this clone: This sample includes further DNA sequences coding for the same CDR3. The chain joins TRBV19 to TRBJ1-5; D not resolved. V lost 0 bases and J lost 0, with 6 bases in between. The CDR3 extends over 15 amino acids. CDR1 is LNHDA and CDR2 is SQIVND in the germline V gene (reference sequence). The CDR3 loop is CASSIDGYSNQPQHF. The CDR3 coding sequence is TGTGCCAGTAGTATAGACGGATATAGCAATCAGCCCCAGCATTTT.

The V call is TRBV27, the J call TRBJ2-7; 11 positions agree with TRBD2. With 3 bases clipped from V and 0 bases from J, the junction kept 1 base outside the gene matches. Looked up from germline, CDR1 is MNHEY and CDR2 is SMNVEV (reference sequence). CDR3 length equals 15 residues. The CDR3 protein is CASSLTSGVSYEQYF. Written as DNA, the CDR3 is TGTGCCAGCAGTTTGACTAGCGGGGTCTCCTACGAGCAGTACTTC.

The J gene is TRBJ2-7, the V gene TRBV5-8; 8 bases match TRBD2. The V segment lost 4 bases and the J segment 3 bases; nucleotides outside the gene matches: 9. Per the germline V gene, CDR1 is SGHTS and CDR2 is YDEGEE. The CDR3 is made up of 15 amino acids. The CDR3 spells CASSLSGLGGYEQYF. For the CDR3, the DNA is TGTGCCAGCAGCCTATCGGGACTAGGGGGCTACGAGCAGTACTTC. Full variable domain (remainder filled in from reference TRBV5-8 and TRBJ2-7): EAGVTQSPTHLIKTRGQQATLRCSPISGHTSVYWYQQALGLGLQFLLWYDEGEERNRGNFPPRFSGRQFPNYSSELNVNALELEDSALYLCASSLSGLGGYEQYFGPGTRLTVT.

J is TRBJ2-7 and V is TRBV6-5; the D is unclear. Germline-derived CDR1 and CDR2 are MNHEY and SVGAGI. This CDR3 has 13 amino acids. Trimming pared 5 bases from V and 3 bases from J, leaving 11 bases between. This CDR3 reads CASSQDPFYEQYF. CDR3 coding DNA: TGTGCCAGCAGTCAAGATCCGTTCTACGAGCAGTACTTC.

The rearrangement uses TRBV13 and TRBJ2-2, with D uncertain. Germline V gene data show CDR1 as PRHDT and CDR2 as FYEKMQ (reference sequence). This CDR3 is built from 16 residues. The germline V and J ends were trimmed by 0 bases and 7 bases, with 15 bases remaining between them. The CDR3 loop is CASSLGLGQDGGELFF. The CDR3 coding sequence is TGTGCCAGCAGCTTAGGCCTCGGCCAGGACGGCGGGGAGCTGTTTTTT.

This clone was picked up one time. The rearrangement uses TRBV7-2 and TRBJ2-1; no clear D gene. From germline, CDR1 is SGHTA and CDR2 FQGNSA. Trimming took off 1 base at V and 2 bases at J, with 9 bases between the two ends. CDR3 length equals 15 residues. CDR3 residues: CASSLGLEAYNEQFF. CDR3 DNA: TGTGCCAGCAGCTTAGGCCTAGAGGCCTACAATGAGCAGTTCTTC.

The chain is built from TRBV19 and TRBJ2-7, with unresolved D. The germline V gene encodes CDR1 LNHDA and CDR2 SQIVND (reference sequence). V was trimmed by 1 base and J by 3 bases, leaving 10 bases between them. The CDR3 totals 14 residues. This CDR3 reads CASSIGPEYYEQYF. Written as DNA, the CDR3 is TGTGCCAGTAGTATAGGTCCGGAGTACTACGAGCAGTACTTC.

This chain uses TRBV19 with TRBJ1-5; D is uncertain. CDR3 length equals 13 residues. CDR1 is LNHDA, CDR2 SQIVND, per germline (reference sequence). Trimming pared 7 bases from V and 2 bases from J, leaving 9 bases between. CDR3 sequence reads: CASTRQGNQPQHF. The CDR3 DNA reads TGTGCCAGTACCAGGCAGGGCAATCAGCCCCAGCATTTT. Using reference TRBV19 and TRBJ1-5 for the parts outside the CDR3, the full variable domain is DGGITQSPKYLFRKEGQNVTLSCEQNLNHDAMYWYRQDPGQGLRLIYYSQIVNDFQKGDIAEGYSVSREKKESFPLTVTSAQKNPTAFYLCASTRQGNQPQHFGDGTRLSIL.

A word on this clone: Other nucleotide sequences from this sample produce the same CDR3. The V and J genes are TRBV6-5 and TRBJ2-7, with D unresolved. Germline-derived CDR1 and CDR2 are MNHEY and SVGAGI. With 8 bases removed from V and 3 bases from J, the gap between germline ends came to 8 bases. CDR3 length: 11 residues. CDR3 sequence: CASVEGYEQYF. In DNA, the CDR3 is TGTGCCAGCGTGGAAGGCTACGAGCAGTACTTC.

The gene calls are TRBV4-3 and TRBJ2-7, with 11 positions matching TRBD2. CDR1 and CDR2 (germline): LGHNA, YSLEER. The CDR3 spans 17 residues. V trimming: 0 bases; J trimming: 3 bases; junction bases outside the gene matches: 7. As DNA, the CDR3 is TGCGCCAGCAGCCAAGATTTAGCGGGAGGGCCAGTCTACGAGCAGTACTTC. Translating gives CASSQDLAGGPVYEQYF.

The CDR3 coding sequence is TGTGCCACCAGCAGACTGGGTGGCGGTGAAAAACTGTTTTTT. Translated: CATSRLGGGEKLFF. The chain links TRBV15 to TRBJ1-4; no clear D gene. Germline-derived CDR1 and CDR2 are LNHNV and YYDKDF (reference sequence). CDR3 length equals 14 residues. V was cut by 2 bases and J by 7 bases, with 11 bases left in between.

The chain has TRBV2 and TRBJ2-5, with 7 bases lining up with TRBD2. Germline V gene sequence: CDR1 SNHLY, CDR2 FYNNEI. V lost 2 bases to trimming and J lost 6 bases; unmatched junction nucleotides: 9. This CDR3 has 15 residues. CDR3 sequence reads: CASSEFGEGQKTQYF. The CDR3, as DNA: TGTGCCAGCAGTGAATTCGGGGAGGGTCAAAAGACCCAGTACTTC.

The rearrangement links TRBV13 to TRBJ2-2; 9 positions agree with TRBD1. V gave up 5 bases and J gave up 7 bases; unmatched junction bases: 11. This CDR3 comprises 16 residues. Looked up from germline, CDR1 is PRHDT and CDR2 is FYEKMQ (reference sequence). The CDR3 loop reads CASSPFGQGLGGELFF. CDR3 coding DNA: TGTGCCAGCAGCCCCTTCGGACAGGGGTTAGGCGGGGAGCTGTTTTTT.

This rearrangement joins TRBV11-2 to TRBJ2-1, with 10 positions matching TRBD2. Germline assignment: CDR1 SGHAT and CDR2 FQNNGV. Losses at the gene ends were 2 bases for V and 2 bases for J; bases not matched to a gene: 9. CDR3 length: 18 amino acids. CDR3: CASSLLLAGVGAYNEQFF. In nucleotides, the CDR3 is TGTGCCAGCAGCTTATTGCTAGCGGGAGTTGGGGCCTACAATGAGCAGTTCTTC.

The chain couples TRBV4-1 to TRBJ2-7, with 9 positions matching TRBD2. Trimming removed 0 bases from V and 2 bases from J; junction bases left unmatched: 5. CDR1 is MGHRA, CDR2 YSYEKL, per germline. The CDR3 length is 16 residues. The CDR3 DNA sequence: TGCGCCAGCAGCCAAGAAAAGGAGCGGGGGGCCTACGAGCAGTACTTC. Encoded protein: CASSQEKERGAYEQYF.

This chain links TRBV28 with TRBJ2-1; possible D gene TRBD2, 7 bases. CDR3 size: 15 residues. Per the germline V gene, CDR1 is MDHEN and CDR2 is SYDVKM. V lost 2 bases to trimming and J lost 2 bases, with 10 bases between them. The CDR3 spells CASSLAGATYNEQFF. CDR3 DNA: TGTGCCAGCAGTTTAGCGGGGGCCACCTACAATGAGCAGTTCTTC.

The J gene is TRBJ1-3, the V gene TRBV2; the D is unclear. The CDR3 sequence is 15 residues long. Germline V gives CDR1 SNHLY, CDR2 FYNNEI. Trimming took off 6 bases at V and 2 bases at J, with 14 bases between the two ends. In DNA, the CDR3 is TGTGCCAGCAGGCTTTTGACAAGTCCTGGAAACACCATATATTTT. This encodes CASRLLTSPGNTIYF.